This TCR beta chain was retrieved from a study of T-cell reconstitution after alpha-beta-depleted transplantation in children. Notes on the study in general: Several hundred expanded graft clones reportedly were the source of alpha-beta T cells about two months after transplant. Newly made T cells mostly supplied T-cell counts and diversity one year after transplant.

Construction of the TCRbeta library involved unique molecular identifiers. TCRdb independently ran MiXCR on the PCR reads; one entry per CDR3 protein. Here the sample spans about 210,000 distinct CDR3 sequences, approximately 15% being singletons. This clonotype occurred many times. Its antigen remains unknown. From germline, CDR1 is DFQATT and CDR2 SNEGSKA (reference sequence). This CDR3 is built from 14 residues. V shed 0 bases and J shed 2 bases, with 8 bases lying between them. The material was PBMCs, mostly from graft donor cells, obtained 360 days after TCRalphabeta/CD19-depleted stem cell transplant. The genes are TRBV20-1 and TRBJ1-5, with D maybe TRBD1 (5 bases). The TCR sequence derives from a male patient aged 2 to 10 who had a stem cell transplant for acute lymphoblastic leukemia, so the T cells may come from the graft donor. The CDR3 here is CSARDKQGNQPQHF. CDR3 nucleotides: TGCAGTGCTAGAGATAAACAGGGCAATCAGCCCCAGCATTTT.